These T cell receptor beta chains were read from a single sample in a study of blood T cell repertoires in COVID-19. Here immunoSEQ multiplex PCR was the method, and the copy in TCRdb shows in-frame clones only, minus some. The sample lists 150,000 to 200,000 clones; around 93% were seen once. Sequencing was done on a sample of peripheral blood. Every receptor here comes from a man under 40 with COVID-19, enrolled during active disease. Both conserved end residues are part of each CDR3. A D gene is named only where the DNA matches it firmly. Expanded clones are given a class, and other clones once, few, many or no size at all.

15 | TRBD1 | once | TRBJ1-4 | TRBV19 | TGTGCCAGTAGTATCAGGAGGGGACAGTATGAAAAACTGTTTTTT | CASSIRRGQYEKLFF
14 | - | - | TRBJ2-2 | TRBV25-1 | TGTGCCAGCAGTGAACAGCATGCGGGAGGGGAGCTGTTTTTT | CASSEQHAGGELFF
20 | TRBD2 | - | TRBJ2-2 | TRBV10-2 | TGCGCCAGCAGTGAGTCGACGAGAGGCTATCCACGGGGGGTCACCGGGGAGCTGTTTTTT | CASSESTRGYPRGVTGELFF
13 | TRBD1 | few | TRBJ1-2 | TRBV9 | TGTGCCAGCAGCGCAGGACAGGCCCATGGCTACACCTTC | CASSAGQAHGYTF
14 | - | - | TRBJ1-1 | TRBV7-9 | TGTGCCAGCAGCTTAGGGACAGCCGGGACTGAAGCTTTCTTT | CASSLGTAGTEAFF
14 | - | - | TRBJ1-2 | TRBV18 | TGTGCCAGCTCACCAGAGGGCGGCCGATATGGCTACACCTTC | CASSPEGGRYGYTF
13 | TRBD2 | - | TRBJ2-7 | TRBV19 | TGTGCCAGCGGACTAGACTCCTCCTACGAGCAGTACTTC | CASGLDSSYEQYF
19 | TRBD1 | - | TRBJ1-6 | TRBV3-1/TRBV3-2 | TGTGCCAGCAGCCAAGATCCGGAGTCAGGGGGCTCCTATAATTCACCCCTCCACTTT | CASSQDPESGGSYNSPLHF
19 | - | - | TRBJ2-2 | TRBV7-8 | TGTGCCAGCAGCCTTCTTTATAAAATTCGGACATCGAACACCGGGGAGCTGTTTTTT | CASSLLYKIRTSNTGELFF
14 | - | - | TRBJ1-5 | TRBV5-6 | TGTGCCAGCAGCTTAAGGGGTCTGGGTCAGCCCCAGCATTTT | CASSLRGLGQPQHF
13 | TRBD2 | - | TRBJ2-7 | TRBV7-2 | TGTGCCAGCAGTCCCTGGGAGGGTGGCGAGCAGTACTTC | CASSPWEGGEQYF
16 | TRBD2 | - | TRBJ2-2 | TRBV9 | TGTGCCAGCAGCGTAGTGGGTAGCGGGGGGTCCGGGGAGCTGTTTTTT | CASSVVGSGGSGELFF
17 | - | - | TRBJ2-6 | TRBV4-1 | TGCGCCAGCAGCCAAGCGATCACTTTGTCTGGGGCCAACGTCCTGACTTTC | CASSQAITLSGANVLTF
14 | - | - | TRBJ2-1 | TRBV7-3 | TGTGCCAGCAGCTTTGCGGGGTCTAACAATGAGCAGTTCTTC | CASSFAGSNNEQFF
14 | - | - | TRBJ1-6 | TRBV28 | TGTGCCAGCAGTGCCGGGGGGATGAGGAGGGCCCTCCACTTT | CASSAGGMRRALHF
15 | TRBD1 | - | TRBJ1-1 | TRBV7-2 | TGTGCCAGCAGCCCGAGACAGGGACTTAACACTGAAGCTTTCTTT | CASSPRQGLNTEAFF
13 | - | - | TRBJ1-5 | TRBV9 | TGTGCCAGCAGCGTCCAGCGAAATCAGCCCCAGCATTTT | CASSVQRNQPQHF
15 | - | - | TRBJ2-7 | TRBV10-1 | TGCGCCAGCCCGAAAGGACAGAAATTCTCCTACGAGCAGTACTTC | CASPKGQKFSYEQYF
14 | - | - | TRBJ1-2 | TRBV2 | TGTGCCAGCGGGAGTGCCAGCGACATATATGGCTACACCTTC | CASGSASDIYGYTF
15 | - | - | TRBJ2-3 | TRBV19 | TGTGCCAGTAGTAGTTGGGGGCTAAACACAGATACGCAGTATTTT | CASSSWGLNTDTQYF
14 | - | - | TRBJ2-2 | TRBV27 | TGTGCCAGCAGTCAACGACAGGTTCTAGGGGAGCTGTTTTTT | CASSQRQVLGELFF
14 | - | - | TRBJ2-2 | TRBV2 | TGTGCCAGCAGTGAGCACAGTGCCTCCGGGGAGCTGTTTTTT | CASSEHSASGELFF
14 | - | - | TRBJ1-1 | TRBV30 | TGTGCCTGGACCGGGGGGCGGTTGAACACTGAAGCTTTCTTT | CAWTGGRLNTEAFF